A single sample gave rise to the 25 T cell receptor beta chains below, sequenced in a study of cytomegalovirus exposure and HLA in healthy donors. TCRdb keeps only in-frame clones here, not all; method: immunoSEQ multiplex PCR. The sample lists tens of thousands of clones; around 96% were seen once. Sequenced sample: PBMCs. All receptors come from a young woman in good health and CMV-seronegative.

The chain combines TRBV7-2 with TRBJ2-1, with 12 positions matching TRBD2. CDR1 is SGHTA and CDR2 is FQGNSA in the germline V gene. After removal of 6 bases from V and 2 bases from J, the junction contained 14 bases not matched to a gene. CDR3 size: 19 residues. DNA of the CDR3: TGTGCCAGCAGGAAAACTAGTACTAGCGGGAGGAGGACCTACAATGAGCAGTTCTTC. It specifies CASRKTSTSGRRTYNEQFF.

The rearrangement links TRBV10-3 to TRBJ2-7; D is ambiguous. V shed 4 bases and J shed 0 bases, with 7 bases lying between them. The germline CDR1 and CDR2 sequences are ENHRY and SYGVKD. The CDR3 is 13 residues long. DNA for the CDR3: TGTGCCATCAGTGGGGCGAGCTCCTACGAGCAGTACTTC. This sequence encodes CAISGASSYEQYF.

The rearrangement joins TRBV30 to TRBJ1-6; no definite D call. V lost 3 bases, J lost 7 bases, and 10 bases lay in between. Germline values: CDR1 GTSNPN, CDR2 SVGIG (reference sequence). CDR3 length equals 13 residues. The CDR3 bases are TGTGCCTGGAGCCAACAGCGGAATTCACCCCTCCACTTT. As protein: CAWSQQRNSPLHF.

This clone was seen only once. The chain couples TRBV7-2 to TRBJ2-7; 7 positions agree with TRBD1. Trimming removed 5 bases from V and 1 base from J; junction bases left unmatched: 5. The CDR3 is made up of 14 amino acids. CDR1 is SGHTA and CDR2 is FQGNSA in the germline V gene. CDR3 protein: CASSTPGQSYEQYF. CDR3 nucleotides: TGTGCCAGCAGCACACCGGGACAGTCCTACGAGCAGTACTTC. Looking up the rest from reference TRBV7-2 and TRBJ2-7 gives the full variable domain: GAGVSQSPSNKVTEKGKDVELRCDPISGHTALYWYRQSLGQGLEFLIYFQGNSAPDKSGLPSDRFSAERTGGSVSTLTIQRTQQEDSAVYLCASSTPGQSYEQYFGPGTRLTVT.

The sample holds one count of this clone. The chain couples TRBV5-1 to TRBJ2-2, with a possible D match to TRBD2 (6 bases). This CDR3 spans 15 amino acids. From germline, CDR1 is SGHRS and CDR2 YFSETQ. Trimming stripped 2 bases from V and 2 bases from J, with 10 bases between. The CDR3, as DNA: TGCGCCAGCAGCTTAGCGGGCCATAACACCGGGGAGCTGTTTTTT. Translation gives CASSLAGHNTGELFF.

The rearrangement links TRBV28 to TRBJ2-1; 8 bases match TRBD1. V gave up 10 bases and J gave up 5 bases; unmatched junction bases: 13. The germline V gene encodes CDR1 MDHEN and CDR2 SYDVKM. CDR3 length: 15 residues. This CDR3 is CATDDIRTGHNEQFF. In DNA form, the CDR3 reads TGTGCCACCGACGATATAAGGACAGGGCACAATGAGCAGTTCTTC.

The rearrangement joins TRBV19 to TRBJ1-5, with D tentatively TRBD1 (5 bases). CDR3 length: 16 residues. Germline lookup yields CDR1 LNHDA and CDR2 SQIVND (reference sequence). Trimming pared 1 base from V and 0 bases from J, leaving 10 bases between. CDR3 DNA: TGTGCCAGTAGTATAGGGTCTAGGGGTAGCAATCAGCCCCAGCATTTT. Protein: CASSIGSRGSNQPQHF.

This chain links TRBV10-3 with TRBJ2-7; 9 bases match TRBD1. Looked up from germline, CDR1 is ENHRY and CDR2 is SYGVKD. The CDR3 is 16 residues long. With 5 bases clipped from V and 0 bases from J, the junction kept 8 bases outside the gene matches. This chain's CDR3 is CAISPSGDRASYEQYF. CDR3 nucleotide sequence: TGTGCCATCAGTCCTTCGGGGGACAGGGCCTCCTACGAGCAGTACTTC.

The chain is built from TRBV19 and TRBJ2-7, with TRBD2 matching 8 bases. Germline V lookup: CDR1 LNHDA, CDR2 SQIVND (reference sequence). The CDR3 loop spans 13 amino acids. V lost 5 bases and J lost 6; bases outside the gene matches: 6. Written as DNA, the CDR3 is TGTGCCAGTAGTCCCTCCGGGGGGGTCGAGCAGTACTTC. This encodes CASSPSGGVEQYF.

The chain carries TRBV27 and TRBJ2-2, with 9 bases lining up with TRBD2. CDR1 is MNHEY, CDR2 SMNVEV, per germline (reference sequence). The CDR3 loop spans 19 amino acids. The V gene end was trimmed by 3 bases and the J gene end by 5 bases; junction bases not matched to a gene: 16. The DNA for the CDR3 is TGTGCCAGCAGTTTTCAAATGGTTCGGACTAGCGCGGGGACCGGGGAGCTGTTTTTT. Protein sequence: CASSFQMVRTSAGTGELFF.

This rearrangement joins TRBV29-1 to TRBJ2-7, with D perhaps matching TRBD1 (6 bases). This CDR3 is built from 15 residues. V was cut by 4 bases and J by 2 bases, with 18 bases left in between. Germline V gives CDR1 SQVTM, CDR2 ANQGSEA. The CDR3 DNA reads as TGCAGCGTTGGTGGTGGTCAGGGGTCGACCTACGAGCAGTACTTC. This sequence encodes CSVGGGQGSTYEQYF.

The genes are TRBV6-5 and TRBJ1-3; D call uncertain. Germline CDR1 is MNHEY and CDR2 is SVGAGI. The V gene lost 0 bases and the J gene lost 1 base, with 10 bases spanning the gap. The CDR3 consists of 16 residues. CDR3 loop: CASSYSVAFSGNTIYF. The CDR3 coding sequence is TGTGCCAGCAGTTACTCGGTGGCCTTTTCTGGAAACACCATATATTTT.

This clone showed up just once. The chain links TRBV7-2 to TRBJ2-3; D call uncertain. This CDR3 is built from 14 residues. V lost 2 bases to trimming and J lost 2 bases, with 8 bases between them. The germline CDR1 and CDR2 sequences are SGHTA and FQGNSA. The CDR3 sequence: CASSLLSDTDTQYF. For the CDR3, the DNA is TGTGCCAGCAGCTTATTATCAGACACAGATACGCAGTATTTT.

This clone was observed a single time. V and J are TRBV6-6 and TRBJ1-2, with D perhaps TRBD1 (6 bases). The V gene's germline CDR1 is MNHNY and CDR2 SVGAGI (reference sequence). The CDR3 loop spans 12 amino acids. V gave up 5 bases and J gave up 3 bases, with 7 bases separating them. The CDR3 sequence is CASSTGYYGYTF. CDR3 DNA: TGTGCCAGCAGTACAGGGTACTATGGCTACACCTTC.

V is TRBV10-3 and J is TRBJ2-3; D is perhaps TRBD2 (7 bases). This CDR3 spans 17 amino acids. The V end lost 0 bases, the J end lost 2 bases, and 15 bases lay between the germline ends. The germline V gene encodes CDR1 ENHRY and CDR2 SYGVKD. CDR3 residues: CAISESKGGGPTDTQYF. The DNA for the CDR3 is TGTGCCATCAGTGAGTCAAAGGGGGGAGGGCCCACAGATACGCAGTATTTT.

The chain has TRBV6-5 and TRBJ1-1; no firm D call. The ends were cut back, 3 bases at V and 1 base at J, with 6 bases in the middle. The CDR3 consists of 13 residues. Looked up from germline, CDR1 is MNHEY and CDR2 is SVGAGI. CDR3 region: CASSYPGNTEAFF. The CDR3 nucleotides are TGTGCCAGCAGTTATCCCGGGAACACTGAAGCTTTCTTT.

This clone was observed a single time. The chain couples TRBV18 to TRBJ2-7; TRBD2 is a possible D gene (5 bases). CDR3 length: 15 residues. The germline V and J ends were trimmed by 4 bases and 2 bases, with 15 bases remaining between them. Per the germline V gene, CDR1 is KGHSH and CDR2 is LQKENI. Here the CDR3 DNA reads TGTGCCAGCTCACGGAGGATGAAGGAAGCCTACGAGCAGTACTTC. It encodes CASSRRMKEAYEQYF.

The V and J genes are TRBV7-8 and TRBJ1-5; D may be TRBD1 (5 bases). The V end was cut by 0 bases, the J end by 6 bases, with 12 bases between. This CDR3 is 15 amino acids long. Germline lookup yields CDR1 SGHVS and CDR2 FQNEAQ. CDR3 DNA sequence: TGTGCCAGCAGCTTAGCCGTGACAGCACTTCAGCCCCAGCATTTT. This encodes CASSLAVTALQPQHF.

The V gene is TRBV28, the J gene TRBJ1-5; 11 positions agree with TRBD1. J gave up 2 bases and V 10 bases, and 10 bases lay outside the gene matches. Germline loops: CDR1 MDHEN, CDR2 SYDVKM. The CDR3 spans 16 residues. For the CDR3, the DNA is TGTGCCACTCGAGCCCCGGGACAGGGGGGCAATCAGCCCCAGCATTTT. It translates to CATRAPGQGGNQPQHF.

V is TRBV10-3 and J is TRBJ1-5; 7 bases fit TRBD1. The CDR3 loop spans 14 amino acids. With 3 bases clipped from V and 7 bases from J, the junction kept 6 bases outside the gene matches. CDR1 and CDR2 (germline): ENHRY, SYGVKD. The CDR3 DNA reads TGTGCCATCAGTGACCGACAGGGAACGCAGCCCCAGCATTTT. As protein: CAISDRQGTQPQHF.

The V call is TRBV5-4, the J call TRBJ2-7; D call uncertain. Per the germline V gene, CDR1 is SGHNT and CDR2 is YYREEE (reference sequence). The V end was cut by 4 bases, the J end by 6 bases, with 8 bases between. The CDR3 runs to 11 residues. Written as DNA, the CDR3 is TGTGCCAGCAGCCCCGGTAGCGAGCAGTACTTC. Residues: CASSPGSEQYF.

Concerning this clone itself: The same CDR3 can be traced to other DNA sequences in this sample. This chain uses TRBV5-1 with TRBJ2-3; maybe TRBD1 (5 bases). V lost 0 bases, J lost 3 bases, and 8 bases lay in between. Germline-derived CDR1 and CDR2 are SGHRS and YFSETQ. The CDR3 length is 14 residues. The DNA for the CDR3 is TGCGCCAGCAGCTTGGGACAGACGACAGATACGCAGTATTTT. This sequence encodes CASSLGQTTDTQYF.

This sequence joins TRBV4-1 and TRBJ1-1; D ambiguous. Trimming left V 0 bases short and J 1 base short, with 9 bases between. The CDR3 spans 15 residues. Germline CDR1 reads MGHRA; CDR2 reads YSYEKL. This chain's CDR3 is CASSQDPVANTEAFF. CDR3 DNA sequence: TGCGCCAGCAGCCAAGACCCAGTCGCGAACACTGAAGCTTTCTTT.

The chain carries TRBV11-2 and TRBJ1-6; TRBD1 matches at 8 bases. V lost 1 base, J lost 8 bases, and 4 bases stayed unmatched. Germline values: CDR1 SGHAT, CDR2 FQNNGV. The CDR3 consists of 15 residues. CDR3 in DNA: TGTGCCAGCAGCTTAGGCCACAGGGGGGATTCACCCCTCCACTTT. Translation: CASSLGHRGDSPLHF.

The V call is TRBV7-2, the J call TRBJ2-5, with 8 bases aligning to TRBD1. Germline lookup yields CDR1 SGHTA and CDR2 FQGNSA. V trimming: 5 bases; J trimming: 1 base; junction bases outside the gene matches: 9. This CDR3 has 16 residues. Written as DNA, the CDR3 is TGTGCCAGCAGCATCGGGACAGGATGGATCCAAGAGACCCAGTACTTC. Its protein is CASSIGTGWIQETQYF.